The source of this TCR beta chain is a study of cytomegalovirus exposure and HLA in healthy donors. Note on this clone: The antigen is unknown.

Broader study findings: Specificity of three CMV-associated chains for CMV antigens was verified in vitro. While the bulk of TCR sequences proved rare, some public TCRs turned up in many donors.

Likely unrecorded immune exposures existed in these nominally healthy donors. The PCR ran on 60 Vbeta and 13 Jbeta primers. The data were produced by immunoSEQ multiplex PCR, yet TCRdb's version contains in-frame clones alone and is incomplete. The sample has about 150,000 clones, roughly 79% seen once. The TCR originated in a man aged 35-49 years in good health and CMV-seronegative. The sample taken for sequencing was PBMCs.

The CDR3 DNA reads TGCAGCGTCCTACAGGTCAGGTCCTACAATGAGCAGTTCTTC. Translated: CSVLQVRSYNEQFF. V gene TRBV29-1 combines with J gene TRBJ2-1, with TRBD1 as a possible D gene (5 bases). This CDR3 spans 14 amino acids. Trimming shortened V by 6 bases and J by 1 base, and 13 bases separated the two germline ends. Germline CDR1 reads SQVTM; CDR2 reads ANQGSEA.